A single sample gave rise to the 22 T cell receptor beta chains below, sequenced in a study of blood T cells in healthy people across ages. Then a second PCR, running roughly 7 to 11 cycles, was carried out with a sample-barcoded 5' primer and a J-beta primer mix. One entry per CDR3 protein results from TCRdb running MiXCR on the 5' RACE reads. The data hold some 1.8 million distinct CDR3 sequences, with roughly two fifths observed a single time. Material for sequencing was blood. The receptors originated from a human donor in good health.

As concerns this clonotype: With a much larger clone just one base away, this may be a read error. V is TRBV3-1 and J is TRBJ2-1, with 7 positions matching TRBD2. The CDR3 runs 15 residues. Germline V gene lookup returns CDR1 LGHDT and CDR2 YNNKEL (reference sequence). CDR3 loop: CASSHGGSSHNEQFF. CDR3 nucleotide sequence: TGTGCCAGCAGCCACGGGGGGAGCTCCCACAATGAGCAGTTCTTC.

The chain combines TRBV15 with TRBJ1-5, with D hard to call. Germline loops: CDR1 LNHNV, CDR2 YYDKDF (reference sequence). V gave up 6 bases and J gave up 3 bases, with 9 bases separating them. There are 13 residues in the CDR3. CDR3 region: CATRGRFNQPQHF. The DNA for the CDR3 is TGTGCCACCAGAGGGCGATTCAATCAGCCCCAGCATTTT.

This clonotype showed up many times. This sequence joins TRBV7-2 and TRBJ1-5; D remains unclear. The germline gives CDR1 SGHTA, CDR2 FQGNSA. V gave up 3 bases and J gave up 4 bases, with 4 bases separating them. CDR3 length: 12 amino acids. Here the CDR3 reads CASSFNNQPQHF. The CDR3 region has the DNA TGTGCCAGCAGCTTCAATAATCAGCCCCAGCATTTT.

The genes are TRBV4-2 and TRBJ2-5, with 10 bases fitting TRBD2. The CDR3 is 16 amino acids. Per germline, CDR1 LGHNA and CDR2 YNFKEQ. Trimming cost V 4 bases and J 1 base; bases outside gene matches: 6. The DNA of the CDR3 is TGTGCCAGCAGCCCCGGGACTAGCGCAATCCAAGAGACCCAGTACTTC. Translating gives CASSPGTSAIQETQYF.

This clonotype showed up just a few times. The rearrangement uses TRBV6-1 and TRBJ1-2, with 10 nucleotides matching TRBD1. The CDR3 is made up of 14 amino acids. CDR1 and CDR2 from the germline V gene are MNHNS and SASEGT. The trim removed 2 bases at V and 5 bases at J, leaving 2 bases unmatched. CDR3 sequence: CASSERTGGYGYTF. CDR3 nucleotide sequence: TGTGCCAGCAGTGAACGGACAGGGGGGTATGGCTACACCTTC.

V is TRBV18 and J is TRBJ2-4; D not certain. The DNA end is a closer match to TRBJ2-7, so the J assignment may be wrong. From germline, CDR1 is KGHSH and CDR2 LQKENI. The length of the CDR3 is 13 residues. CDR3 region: CASSTTHGYEQYF. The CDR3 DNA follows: TGTGCCAGCTCAACTACTCATGGTTACGAGCAGTACTTC.

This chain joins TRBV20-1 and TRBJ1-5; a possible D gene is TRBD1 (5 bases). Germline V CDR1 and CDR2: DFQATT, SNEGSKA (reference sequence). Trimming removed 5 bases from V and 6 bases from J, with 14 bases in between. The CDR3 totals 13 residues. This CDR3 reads CSAAGGIGQPQHF. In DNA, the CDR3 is TGCAGTGCTGCTGGGGGAATAGGTCAGCCCCAGCATTTT.

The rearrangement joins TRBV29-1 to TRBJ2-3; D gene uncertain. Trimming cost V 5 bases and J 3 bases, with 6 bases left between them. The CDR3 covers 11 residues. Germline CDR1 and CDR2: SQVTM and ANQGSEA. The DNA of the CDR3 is TGCAGCGTTCCGGCTACAGATACGCAGTATTTT. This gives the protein CSVPATDTQYF.

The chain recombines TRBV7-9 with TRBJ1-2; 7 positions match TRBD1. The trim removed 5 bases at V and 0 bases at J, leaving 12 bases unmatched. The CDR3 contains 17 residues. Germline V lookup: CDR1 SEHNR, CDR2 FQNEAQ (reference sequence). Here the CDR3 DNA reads TGTGCCAGCAGCCATCCGGCCCGGGACAGTGCTAACTATGGCTACACCTTC. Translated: CASSHPARDSANYGYTF.

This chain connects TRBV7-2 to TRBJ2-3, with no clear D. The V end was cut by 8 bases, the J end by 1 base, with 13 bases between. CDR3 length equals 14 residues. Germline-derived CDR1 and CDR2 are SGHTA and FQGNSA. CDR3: CASLPVEGTDTQYF. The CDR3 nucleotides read TGTGCCAGCCTGCCCGTAGAGGGCACAGATACGCAGTATTTT.

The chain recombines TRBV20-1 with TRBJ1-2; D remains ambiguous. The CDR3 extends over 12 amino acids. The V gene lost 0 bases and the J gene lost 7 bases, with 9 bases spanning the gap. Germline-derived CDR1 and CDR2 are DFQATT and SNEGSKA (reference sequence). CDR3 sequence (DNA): TGCAGTGCTAGAGACTCTCATAGTGGCTACACCTTC. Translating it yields CSARDSHSGYTF.

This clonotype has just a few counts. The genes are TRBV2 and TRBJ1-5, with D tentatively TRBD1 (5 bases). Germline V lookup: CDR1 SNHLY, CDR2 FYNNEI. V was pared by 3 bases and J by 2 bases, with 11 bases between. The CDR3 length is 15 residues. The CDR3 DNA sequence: TGTGCCAGCAGTGACGGGAGGGGAGGCAATCAGCCCCAGCATTTT. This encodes CASSDGRGGNQPQHF.

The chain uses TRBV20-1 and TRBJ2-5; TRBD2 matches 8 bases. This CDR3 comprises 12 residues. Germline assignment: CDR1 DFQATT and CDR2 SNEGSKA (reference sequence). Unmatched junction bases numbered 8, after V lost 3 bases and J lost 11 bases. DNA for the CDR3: TGCAGTGCTAGGAGCGGGGGCTGGGGGCAGTACTTC. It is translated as CSARSGGWGQYF.

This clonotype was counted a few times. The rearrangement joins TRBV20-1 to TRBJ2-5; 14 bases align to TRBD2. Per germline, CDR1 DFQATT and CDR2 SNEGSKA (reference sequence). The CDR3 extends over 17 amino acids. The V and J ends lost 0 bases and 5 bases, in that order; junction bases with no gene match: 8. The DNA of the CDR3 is TGCAGTGCTAGAGATCCTCGGACTAGCGGGGGGCAGGAGACCCAGTACTTC. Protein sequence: CSARDPRTSGGQETQYF.

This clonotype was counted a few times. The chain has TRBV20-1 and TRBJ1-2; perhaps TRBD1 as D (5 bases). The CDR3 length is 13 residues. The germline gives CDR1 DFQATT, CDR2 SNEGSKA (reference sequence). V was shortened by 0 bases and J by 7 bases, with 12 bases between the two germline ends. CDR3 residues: CSARDVDGGGYTF. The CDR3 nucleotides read TGCAGTGCTAGAGATGTGGACGGGGGTGGCTACACCTTC.

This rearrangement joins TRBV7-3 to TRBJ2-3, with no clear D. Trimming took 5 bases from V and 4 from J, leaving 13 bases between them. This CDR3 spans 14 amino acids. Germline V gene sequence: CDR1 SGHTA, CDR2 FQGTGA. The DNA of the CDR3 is TGTGCCAGCAGCGTGGGTCCTATAGCAGATACGCAGTATTTT. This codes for CASSVGPIADTQYF.

DNA for the CDR3: TGTGCCAGTAGTCTCGGACAGTACGGGGTGGACGAAAAACTGTTTTTT. As protein: CASSLGQYGVDEKLFF. The chain recombines TRBV19 with TRBJ1-4; possibly TRBD1 for D (6 bases). The V gene lost 5 bases and the J gene lost 8 bases, with 21 bases spanning the gap. CDR1 is LNHDA, CDR2 SQIVND, per germline (reference sequence). The length of the CDR3 is 16 residues.

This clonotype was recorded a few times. The CDR3 loop is CSVDVRGVNEQFF. CDR3 in DNA: TGCAGCGTTGATGTCCGGGGGGTCAATGAGCAGTTCTTC. The chain is built from TRBV29-1 and TRBJ2-1; 7 bases match TRBD2. This CDR3 is 13 amino acids long. Trimming removed 3 bases from V and 6 bases from J; junction bases left unmatched: 5. Germline V gene lookup returns CDR1 SQVTM and CDR2 ANQGSEA.

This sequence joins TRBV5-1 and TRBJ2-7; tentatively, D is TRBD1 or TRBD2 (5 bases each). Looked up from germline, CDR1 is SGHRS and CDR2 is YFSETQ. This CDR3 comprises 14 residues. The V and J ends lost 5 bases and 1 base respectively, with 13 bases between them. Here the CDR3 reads CASSPGAGSYEQYF. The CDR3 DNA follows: TGCGCCAGCAGTCCCGGGGCCGGTTCCTACGAGCAGTACTTC.

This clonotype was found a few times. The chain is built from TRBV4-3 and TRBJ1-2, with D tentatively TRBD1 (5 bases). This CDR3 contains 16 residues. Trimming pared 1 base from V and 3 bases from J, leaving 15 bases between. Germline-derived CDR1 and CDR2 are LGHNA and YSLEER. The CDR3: CASSQVGGVADYGYTF. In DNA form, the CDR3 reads TGCGCCAGCAGCCAAGTTGGGGGAGTGGCTGACTATGGCTACACCTTC.

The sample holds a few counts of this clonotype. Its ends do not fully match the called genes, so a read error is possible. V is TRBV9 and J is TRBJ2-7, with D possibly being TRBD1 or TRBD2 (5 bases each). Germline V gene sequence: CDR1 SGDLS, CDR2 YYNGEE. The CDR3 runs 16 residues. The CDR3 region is CANSSGTGRSSYEQYF. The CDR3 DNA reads TGTGCCAACAGCTCCGGGACCGGTCGGAGCTCCTACGAGCAGTACTTC.

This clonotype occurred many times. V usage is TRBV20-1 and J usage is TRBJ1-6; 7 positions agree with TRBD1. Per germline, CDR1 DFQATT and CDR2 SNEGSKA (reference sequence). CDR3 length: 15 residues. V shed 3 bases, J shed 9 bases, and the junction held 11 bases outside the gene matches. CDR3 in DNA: TGCAGTGCTAGGTTAGGGCAGGGGGAATCTTCACCCCTCCACTTT. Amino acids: CSARLGQGESSPLHF.